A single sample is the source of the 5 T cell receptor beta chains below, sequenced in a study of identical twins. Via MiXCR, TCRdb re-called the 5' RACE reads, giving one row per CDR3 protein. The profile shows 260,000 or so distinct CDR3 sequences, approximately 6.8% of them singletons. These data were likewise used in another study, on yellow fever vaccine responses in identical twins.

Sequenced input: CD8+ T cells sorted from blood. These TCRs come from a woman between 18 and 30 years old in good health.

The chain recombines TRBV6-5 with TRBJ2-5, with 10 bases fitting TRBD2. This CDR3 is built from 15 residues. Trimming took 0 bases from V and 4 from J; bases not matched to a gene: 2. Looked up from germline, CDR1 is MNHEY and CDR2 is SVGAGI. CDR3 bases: TGTGCCAGCAGTTACTCAGCGGGGGGGCCAGAGACCCAGTACTTC. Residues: CASSYSAGGPETQYF.

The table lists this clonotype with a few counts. CDR3 DNA sequence: TGTGCCAGCAGCCCGGGACTAGCGGATCGGGAGACCCAGTACTTC. Translated, it gives CASSPGLADRETQYF. The chain links TRBV14 to TRBJ2-5; TRBD2 matches 11 bases. CDR1 is SGHDN and CDR2 is FVKESK in the germline V gene. CDR3 size: 15 residues. Germline trimming cut 4 bases from V and 5 bases from J; bases unmatched to any gene: 6.

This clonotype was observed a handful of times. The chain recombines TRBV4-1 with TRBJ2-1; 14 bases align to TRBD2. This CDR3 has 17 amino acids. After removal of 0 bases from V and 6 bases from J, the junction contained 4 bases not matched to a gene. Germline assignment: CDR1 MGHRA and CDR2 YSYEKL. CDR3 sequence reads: CASSQDGLAGGSNEQFF. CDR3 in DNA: TGCGCCAGCAGCCAAGATGGACTAGCGGGGGGAAGCAATGAGCAGTTCTTC.

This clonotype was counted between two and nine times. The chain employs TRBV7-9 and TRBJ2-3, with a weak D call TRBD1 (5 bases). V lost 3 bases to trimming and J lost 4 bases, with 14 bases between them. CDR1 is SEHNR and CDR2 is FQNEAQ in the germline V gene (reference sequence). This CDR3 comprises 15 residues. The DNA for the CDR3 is TGTGCCAGCAGCTTCGTCACAGGCGAAGCAGATACGCAGTATTTT. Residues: CASSFVTGEADTQYF.

CDR3 coding DNA: TGTGCCAGCAGTCAATGGGAAAAACTGTTTTTT. Amino acids: CASSQWEKLFF. The chain combines TRBV28 with TRBJ1-4; no clear D. V gave up 5 bases and J gave up 8 bases, with 6 bases separating them. Germline-derived CDR1 and CDR2 are MDHEN and SYDVKM. The CDR3 is made up of 11 amino acids.